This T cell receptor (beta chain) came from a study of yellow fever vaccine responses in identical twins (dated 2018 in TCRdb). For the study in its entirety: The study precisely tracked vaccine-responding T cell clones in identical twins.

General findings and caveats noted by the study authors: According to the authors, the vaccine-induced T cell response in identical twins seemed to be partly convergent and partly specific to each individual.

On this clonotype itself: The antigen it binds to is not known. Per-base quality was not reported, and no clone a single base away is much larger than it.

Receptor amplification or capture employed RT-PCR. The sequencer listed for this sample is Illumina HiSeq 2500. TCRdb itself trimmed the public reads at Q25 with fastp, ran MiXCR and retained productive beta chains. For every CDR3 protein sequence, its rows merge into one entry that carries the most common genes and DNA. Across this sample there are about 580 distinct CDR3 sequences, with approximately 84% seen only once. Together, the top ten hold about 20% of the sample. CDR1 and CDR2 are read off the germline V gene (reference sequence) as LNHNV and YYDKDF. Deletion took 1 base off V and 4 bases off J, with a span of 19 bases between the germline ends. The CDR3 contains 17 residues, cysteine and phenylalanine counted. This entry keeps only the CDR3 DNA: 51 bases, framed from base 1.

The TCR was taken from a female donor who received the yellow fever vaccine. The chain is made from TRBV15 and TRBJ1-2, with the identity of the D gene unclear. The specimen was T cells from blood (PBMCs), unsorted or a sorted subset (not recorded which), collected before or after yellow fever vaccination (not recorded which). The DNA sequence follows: TGTGCCACCAGCAGAGTTCGAATTCCCGACCCGACCTATGGCTACACCTTC. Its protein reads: CATSRVRIPDPTYGYTF.